This record looks at one T cell receptor (beta chain) sequence and its context. Its antigen is unidentified. The data are from a study of T cell responses to AZD1222 COVID-19 vaccine. Whole-study findings and limits: Repertoires were sampled only after the peak T cell response. Baseline seropositives among AZD1222 recipients totaled only 6 or 7.

Analysis merged second doses at about 4 or about 12 weeks. Using immunoSEQ multiplex PCR, the repertoire was profiled, and TCRdb retains in-frame clones only, with some absent. The profile shows about 180,000 clones, 80% to 90% of them singletons. The CDR3 consists of 12 residues. V lost 6 bases and J lost 4; bases outside the gene matches: 2. The germline V gene has CDR1 LNHDA and CDR2 SQIVND (reference sequence). The receptor was isolated from an adult who received the AZD1222 COVID-19 vaccine. The rearrangement links TRBV19 to TRBJ1-1; TRBD1 agrees at 7 bases. The sequences come from peripheral blood, collected 28 days after the second AZD1222 dose. Written as DNA, the CDR3 is TGTGCCAGTAGCGACAGGGCCACTGAAGCTTTCTTT. Translated: CASSDRATEAFF.